The text below deals with one T cell receptor beta chain. Via MiXCR, TCRdb re-called the RT-PCR reads, giving one row per CDR3 protein. The table shows about 680,000 distinct CDR3 sequences, with 12% to 15% occurring only once. Germline V gives CDR1 SGHTA, CDR2 FQGNSA. This CDR3 contains 13 residues. V lost 3 bases, J lost 8 bases, and 10 bases lay in between. This rearrangement joins TRBV7-2 to TRBJ1-4, with TRBD1 as a possible D gene (5 bases). Specimen: memory CD4+ T cells from blood. The TCR was taken from a female donor in good health, serving as a healthy control. CDR3 nucleotide sequence: TGTGCCAGCAGCTTCGGACACAGAGAAAAACTGTTTTTT. Translating it yields CASSFGHREKLFF. The whole variable domain, filled in from reference TRBV7-2 and TRBJ1-4, reads GAGVSQSPSNKVTEKGKDVELRCDPISGHTALYWYRQSLGQGLEFLIYFQGNSAPDKSGLPSDRFSAERTGGSVSTLTIQRTQQEDSAVYLCASSFGHREKLFFGSGTQLSVL.